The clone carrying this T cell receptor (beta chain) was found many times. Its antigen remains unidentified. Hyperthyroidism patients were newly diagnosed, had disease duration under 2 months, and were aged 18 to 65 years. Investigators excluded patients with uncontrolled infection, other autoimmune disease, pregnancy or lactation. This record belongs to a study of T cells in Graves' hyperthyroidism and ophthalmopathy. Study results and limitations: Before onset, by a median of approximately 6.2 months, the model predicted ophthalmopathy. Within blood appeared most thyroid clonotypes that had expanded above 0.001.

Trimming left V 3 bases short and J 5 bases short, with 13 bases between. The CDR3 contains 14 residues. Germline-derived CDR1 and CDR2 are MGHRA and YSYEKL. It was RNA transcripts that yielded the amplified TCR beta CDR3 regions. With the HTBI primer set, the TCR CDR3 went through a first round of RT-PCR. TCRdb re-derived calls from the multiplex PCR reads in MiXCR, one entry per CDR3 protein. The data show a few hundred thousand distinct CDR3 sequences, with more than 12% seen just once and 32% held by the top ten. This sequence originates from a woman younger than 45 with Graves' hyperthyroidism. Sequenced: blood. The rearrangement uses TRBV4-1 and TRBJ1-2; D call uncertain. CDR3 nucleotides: TGCGCCAGCAGCCACGCCATGGCCGGGTATGGCTACACCTTC. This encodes CASSHAMAGYGYTF.